The rows below give T cell receptor beta chains drawn from one sample of a study of T cell responses to AZD1222 COVID-19 vaccine. Some clones are missing from TCRdb's copy, which holds only in-frame ones; the method was immunoSEQ multiplex PCR. The sample holds about 160,000 clones; roughly 90% are singletons and the top ten take approximately 4.5%. The input for sequencing was peripheral blood, taken 28 days after the second AZD1222 dose. Receptors were obtained from an adult who received the AZD1222 COVID-19 vaccine. Both conserved end residues are part of each CDR3. A D gene is named only where the DNA matches it firmly. Clone size is given for some rows only: seen once, a few or many times, or a class if the clone is expanded.

clone size | J gene | D gene | V gene | CDR3 DNA | CDR3 protein
few | TRBJ2-3 | - | TRBV24-1 | TGTGCCACCAGTGATGCGACAGCTAGCACAGATACGCAGTATTTT | CATSDATASTDTQYF
- | TRBJ1-1 | TRBD1 | TRBV6-5 | TGTGCCAGCTTAGGACAGGGTGCCCCTGAAGCTTTCTTT | CASLGQGAPEAFF
few | TRBJ2-6 | - | TRBV6-2/TRBV6-3 | TGTGCCAGCAGTCTAGCGCTAGACAGCCCATCTGGGGCCAACGTCCTGACTTTC | CASSLALDSPSGANVLTF
- | TRBJ2-1 | - | TRBV18 | TGTGCCAGCTCACCGCTAATAACAGGGAAAGGTGAGCAGTTCTTC | CASSPLITGKGEQFF
- | TRBJ2-3 | - | TRBV2 | TGTGCCAGCAATAAAGGAGCAGATACGCAGTATTTT | CASNKGADTQYF
- | TRBJ2-6 | TRBD1 | TRBV2 | TGTGCCAGCAGCGTCGGACAGGGGCAGTTCTCTGGGGCCAACGTCCTGACTTTC | CASSVGQGQFSGANVLTF
- | TRBJ2-2 | - | TRBV5-6 | TGTGCCAGCAGCTTGGGGGTAGAGGCCGGCGGGGAGCTGTTTTTT | CASSLGVEAGGELFF
- | TRBJ1-5 | TRBD1 | TRBV6-6 | TGTGCCAGCGGGCCAGGGGGCGCCGGCAATCCCCAGCATTTT | CASGPGGAGNPQHF
- | TRBJ1-4 | - | TRBV30 | TGTGCCTGGATCAATCCACCGACGGGAAAACTGTTTTTT | CAWINPPTGKLFF
few | TRBJ1-2 | - | TRBV29-1 | TGCAGCGTTAGAGTGGACACCATCTATGGCTACACCTTC | CSVRVDTIYGYTF
- | TRBJ2-7 | - | TRBV7-9 | TGTGCCAGCAGCTTAGCGCGGAGTGGCAGGGTAAACGAGCAGTACTTC | CASSLARSGRVNEQYF
few | TRBJ2-5 | - | TRBV7-9 | TGTGCCAGCAGCGTGAGCGGAGGAGAGACCCAGTACTTC | CASSVSGGETQYF
once | TRBJ2-7 | - | TRBV7-9 | TGTGCCAGCAGCCCCAGAATTGAAGATGGGTACGAGCAGTACTTC | CASSPRIEDGYEQYF
- | TRBJ1-1 | TRBD1 | TRBV18 | TGTGCCAGCTCCCTCGGGCGACAGGGCTCCACTGAAGCTTTCTTT | CASSLGRQGSTEAFF
- | TRBJ2-2 | - | TRBV12-5 | TGTGCTAGTGGTCCCCCTCCGGTAACCGGGGAGCTGTTTTTT | CASGPPPVTGELFF
- | TRBJ1-2 | - | TRBV15 | TGTGCCACCAGCAGAGATCCCGCCCGAGGCTATGGCTACACCTTC | CATSRDPARGYGYTF
- | TRBJ1-2 | TRBD1 | TRBV5-4 | TGTGCCAGCAGCCCTCCTCCGGGACAGAAGTATGGCTACACCTTC | CASSPPPGQKYGYTF
- | TRBJ2-5 | - | TRBV5-6 | TGTGCCAGCAGCTATCCGGGGGCCCAAGAGACCCAGTACTTC | CASSYPGAQETQYF
- | TRBJ1-2 | TRBD1 | TRBV2 | TGTGCCAGCACGGAGGGGGCGGGGCTTTATGGCTACACCTTC | CASTEGAGLYGYTF
- | TRBJ2-5 | - | TRBV6-5 | TGTGCCAGCAGGATATCGGCGGGGGCTGTGACCCAGTACTTC | CASRISAGAVTQYF
- | TRBJ1-1 | - | TRBV2 | TGTGCCAGCAGCACCTCCCTCGAGGCAGAGTTT | CASSTSLEAEF
- | TRBJ1-2 | - | TRBV29-1 | TGCAGCGTTAGGGGCAATGGCTACACCTTC | CSVRGNGYTF
- | TRBJ2-2 | TRBD1 | TRBV5-1 | TGCGCCAGCAGCTTCGTTTCCGGGACAGGGACGAACACCGGGGAGCTGTTTTTT | CASSFVSGTGTNTGELFF
few | TRBJ2-6 | - | TRBV10-1 | TGCGCCAGCAGTGAGTCAAAGGCCCCTGGGGCCAACGTCCTGACTTTC | CASSESKAPGANVLTF
- | TRBJ1-2 | TRBD1 | TRBV5-6 | TGTGCCAGCAGCTTGGCATTGGACAGGGTAGATGGCTACACCTTC | CASSLALDRVDGYTF
- | TRBJ2-7 | - | TRBV4-2 | TGTGCCAGCAGCCAAACCCGCAGGGGTTCCTACGAGCAGTACTTC | CASSQTRRGSYEQYF
- | TRBJ1-3 | TRBD1 | TRBV30 | TGTGCCTGGAGTACAGGGGCTGGAAACACCATATATTTT | CAWSTGAGNTIYF
once | TRBJ2-3 | TRBD2 | TRBV2 | TGTGCCAGCATGCTACTAGCGGGTTTAGGCACAGATACGCAGTATTTT | CASMLLAGLGTDTQYF
- | TRBJ2-5 | - | TRBV3-1/TRBV3-2 | TGTGCCAGCAGCCAAGATCGTTGGACACAAGAGACCCAGTACTTC | CASSQDRWTQETQYF
- | TRBJ2-5 | TRBD1 | TRBV19 | TGTGCCAGTAGCCGGGACAGGGGAAAGACCCAGTACTTC | CASSRDRGKTQYF
- | TRBJ1-1 | TRBD1 | TRBV7-2 | TGTGCCAGCAGCTTGTTCCCCGGGCAGGGGGAATCCAGGGCTTTCTTT | CASSLFPGQGESRAFF
- | TRBJ1-2 | - | TRBV6-5 | TGTGCCAGCAGTTACTCGAATCAGGGTACTGGCTACACCTTC | CASSYSNQGTGYTF
- | TRBJ1-3 | TRBD1 | TRBV10-3 | TGTGCCATCAGGGGACAGGCCCTCTCTGGAAACACCATATATTTT | CAIRGQALSGNTIYF
- | TRBJ2-1 | TRBD2 | TRBV19 | TGTGCCAGTGACCCTAGCGGGGGAGGTGAGCAGTTCTTC | CASDPSGGGEQFF
- | TRBJ2-7 | - | TRBV5-4 | TGTGCCAGCAGCAACCCTCCCGGGGTAGGGTACGAGCAGTACTTC | CASSNPPGVGYEQYF
- | TRBJ2-6 | - | TRBV30 | TGTGCCTGGGTCCCTAGCTCTGGGGCCAACGTCCTGACTTTC | CAWVPSSGANVLTF
- | TRBJ1-2 | - | TRBV5-1 | TGCGCCAGCAGCTTGTGGTCGGGTCAAGGCTACACCTTC | CASSLWSGQGYTF
- | TRBJ2-1 | TRBD2 | TRBV27 | TGTGCCAGCACCCTCCAGCGGGGGGCTATGGATGAGCAGTTCTTC | CASTLQRGAMDEQFF
- | TRBJ2-1 | - | TRBV4-1 | TGCGCCAGCAGCCAAGGGGGGCGCGATTACAATGAGCAGTTCTTC | CASSQGGRDYNEQFF
once | TRBJ2-3 | TRBD2 | TRBV13 | TGTGCCAGCAGCTTAGAATCGAGGGTAGCGGGGGTGCGCACAGATACGCAGTATTTT | CASSLESRVAGVRTDTQYF
- | TRBJ2-6 | - | TRBV18 | TGTGCCAGCTCACCTCAGGGCGCCACCTCTGGGGCCAACGTCCTGACTTTC | CASSPQGATSGANVLTF
- | TRBJ1-2 | - | TRBV4-3 | TGCGCCAGCAGCCAAGCCCGACAGCATGGCTACACCTTC | CASSQARQHGYTF
- | TRBJ1-5 | - | TRBV28 | TGTGCCAGCCGGCCTGGAAATCAGCCCCAGCATTTT | CASRPGNQPQHF
- | TRBJ1-6 | - | TRBV27 | TGTGCCAGCAGTCGACTTGAGGACCTTTCACCCCTCCACTTT | CASSRLEDLSPLHF
- | TRBJ1-1 | TRBD1 | TRBV10-3 | TGTGCCATCAGGACGTCACAGGGGACAGGAGGGAACACTGAAGCTTTCTTT | CAIRTSQGTGGNTEAFF
- | TRBJ2-3 | - | TRBV11-1 | TGTGCCAGCAGCCCGGGACTTTCAGATACGCAGTATTTT | CASSPGLSDTQYF
- | TRBJ1-6 | - | TRBV2 | TGTGCCAGCAGCACCTCTAGGGGTTCACCCCTCCACTTT | CASSTSRGSPLHF
- | TRBJ1-2 | - | TRBV5-6 | TGTGCCAGCAGCTTGCTTCAGACTCTCACGTATTATGGCTACACCTTC | CASSLLQTLTYYGYTF
- | TRBJ1-6 | - | TRBV3-1/TRBV3-2 | TGTGCCAGCAGCTGGGGGAGGGGTTCACCCCTCCACTTT | CASSWGRGSPLHF
- | TRBJ1-6 | - | TRBV2 | TGTGCCACAAATGTTGGGGTCGGTTCACCCCTCCACTTT | CATNVGVGSPLHF
- | TRBJ2-7 | - | TRBV6-5 | TGTGCCAGCAGTTACTCGATCAGTAGCTCCTACGAGCAGTACTTC | CASSYSISSSYEQYF
- | TRBJ1-1 | - | TRBV29-1 | TGCAGCGTTGAGTATCCAGCCAGCTCTTATAGGAACACTGAAGCTTTCTTT | CSVEYPASSYRNTEAFF
- | TRBJ1-2 | - | TRBV6-6 | TGTGCCAGCAGTTATGGGCAGGGCCTCTATGGCTACACCTTC | CASSYGQGLYGYTF
- | TRBJ1-5 | - | TRBV30 | TGTGCCTGGAGTGTACGAAGCTTTAATCAGCCCCAGCATTTT | CAWSVRSFNQPQHF
- | TRBJ2-7 | - | TRBV7-2 | TGTGCCAGCAGCTTCTTAGGGATCCCCTACGAGCAGTACTTC | CASSFLGIPYEQYF
many | TRBJ2-5 | - | TRBV3-1/TRBV3-2 | TGTGCCAGCAGCCTTGGACGCCCGAAAGCGGAGACCCAGTACTTC | CASSLGRPKAETQYF
- | TRBJ1-1 | - | TRBV5-1 | TGCGCCAGCAGCTCCTCCTATGGCACTGAAGCTTTCTTT | CASSSSYGTEAFF